The 16 T cell receptor beta chains below all came from one sample that was sequenced in a study of blood T cell repertoires in COVID-19. Generated by immunoSEQ multiplex PCR, the TCRdb table keeps only in-frame clones and is missing some. The data hold tens of thousands of clones, with approximately 86% observed a single time. The sequenced sample was peripheral blood. Receptors were obtained from a man aged 45-65 years with active COVID-19.

The genes are TRBV7-8 and TRBJ1-5; perhaps TRBD1 as D (6 bases). Germline lookup yields CDR1 SGHVS and CDR2 FQNEAQ. The CDR3 has 16 amino acids. Trimming pared 5 bases from V and 2 bases from J, leaving 16 bases between. CDR3 residues: CASSPHPWTGNQPQHF. The CDR3 bases are TGTGCCAGCAGCCCACACCCCTGGACAGGCAATCAGCCCCAGCATTTT.

The genes are TRBV30 and TRBJ1-1, with D unclear. Trimming took off 0 bases at V and 1 base at J, with 6 bases between the two ends. CDR3 size: 13 residues. Germline loops: CDR1 GTSNPN, CDR2 SVGIG (reference sequence). In DNA form, the CDR3 reads TGTGCCTGGAGTGTTGGAGGGAACACTGAAGCTTTCTTT. Residues: CAWSVGGNTEAFF.

V usage is TRBV21-1 and J usage is TRBJ2-7; TRBD2 was called by the table and not checked on the DNA. TRBV21-1 is given as a pseudogene. CDR3 length: 15 residues. CDR3: CASSYRKGGADEQYF. In DNA, the CDR3 is TGTGCCAGCAGCTACCGCAAAGGGGGGGCGGACGAGCAGTACTTC.

Comment on this clone: Additional DNA sequences in this sample encode the identical CDR3. The V call is TRBV3-1 (or the pseudogene TRBV3-2), the J call TRBJ2-2; 7 bases fit TRBD2. The CDR3 runs to 13 residues. Losses at the gene ends were 3 bases for V and 8 bases for J; bases not matched to a gene: 3. CDR1 is LGHDT and CDR2 is YNNKEL in the germline V gene (reference sequence). CDR3 in amino acids: CASSQRGSGELFF. Written as DNA, the CDR3 is TGTGCCAGCAGCCAGCGGGGGTCAGGGGAGCTGTTTTTT.

The gene calls are TRBV12-3 or TRBV12-4 and TRBJ1-2; 9 bases map to TRBD1. V lost 9 bases to trimming and J lost 4 bases; unmatched junction nucleotides: 3. The CDR3 sequence is 12 residues long. The CDR3 protein is CASRQGGYGYTF. CDR3 in DNA: TGTGCCAGTCGACAGGGGGGCTATGGCTACACCTTC.

The rearrangement links TRBV5-4 to TRBJ2-2; 8 nucleotides align to TRBD1. The CDR3 extends over 15 amino acids. Germline lookup yields CDR1 SGHNT and CDR2 YYREEE (reference sequence). After removal of 1 base from V and 5 bases from J, the junction contained 4 bases not matched to a gene. CDR3 in amino acids: CASSLFGQGTGELFF. The CDR3, as DNA: TGTGCCAGCAGCTTGTTCGGACAGGGTACCGGGGAGCTGTTTTTT.

V is TRBV7-2 and J is TRBJ2-2; possible D gene TRBD1, 6 bases. Trimming cost V 3 bases and J 1 base, with 9 bases left between them. CDR1 is SGHTA, CDR2 FQGNSA, per germline. There are 15 residues in the CDR3. CDR3 nucleotides: TGTGCCAGCAGCTTCCGGGACAAGAACACCGGGGAGCTGTTTTTT. Its protein is CASSFRDKNTGELFF.

The chain uses TRBV19 and TRBJ2-2, with D possibly TRBD1 on 6 matching bases. The ends were cut back, 7 bases at V and 0 bases at J, with 9 bases in the middle. Germline V gene data show CDR1 as LNHDA and CDR2 as SQIVND (reference sequence). The CDR3 spans 14 residues. In DNA, the CDR3 is TGTGCCAGTAAAGAGGGGGCGAACACCGGGGAGCTGTTTTTT. It translates to CASKEGANTGELFF.

The chain has TRBV18 and TRBJ1-3, with no clear D. The CDR3 spans 15 residues. The V gene lost 2 bases and the J gene lost 0 bases, with 8 bases spanning the gap. Per germline, CDR1 KGHSH and CDR2 LQKENI. CDR3 sequence (DNA): TGTGCCAGCTCACCAGAGGTAGACTCTGGAAACACCATATATTTT. Translating it yields CASSPEVDSGNTIYF.

J is TRBJ2-7 and V is TRBV6-5; D call uncertain. Trimming removed 2 bases from V and 7 bases from J, with 9 bases in between. Germline CDR1 MNHEY, CDR2 SVGAGI. The length of the CDR3 is 12 residues. CDR3 coding DNA: TGTGCCAGCAGTTACGGGCCTCGAGAGCAGTACTTC. Amino acid sequence: CASSYGPREQYF.

Only one count was recorded for this clone. This sequence joins TRBV4-3 and TRBJ1-3; possibly TRBD1 for D (5 bases). Trimming stripped 4 bases from V and 7 bases from J, with 23 bases between. This CDR3 spans 17 amino acids. From germline, CDR1 is LGHNA and CDR2 YSLEER. The CDR3 region is CASSPDILGSAVNTIYF. CDR3 nucleotide sequence: TGCGCCAGCAGCCCGGACATTTTGGGGTCGGCCGTGAACACCATATATTTT.

The chain is built from TRBV2 and TRBJ2-7, with TRBD2 matching over 7 bases. Trimming cost V 6 bases and J 5 bases; bases outside gene matches: 13. The CDR3 spans 15 residues. Germline V CDR1 and CDR2: SNHLY, FYNNEI. The CDR3 spells CASSPLPGGYNEQYF. In nucleotides, the CDR3 is TGTGCCAGCAGCCCACTTCCGGGAGGTTACAACGAGCAGTACTTC.

V and J are TRBV7-9 and TRBJ2-6, with 8 nucleotides matching TRBD2. There are 19 residues in the CDR3. J was trimmed by 0 bases and V by 1 base; bases with no gene match: 8. Germline CDR1 reads SEHNR; CDR2 reads FQNEAQ (reference sequence). The CDR3 region is CASSLVPGGAGSGANVLTF. CDR3 DNA: TGTGCCAGCAGCTTAGTGCCCGGGGGGGCGGGCTCTGGGGCCAACGTCCTGACTTTC. The full variable domain, rest sourced from reference TRBV7-9 and TRBJ2-6, is DTGVSQNPRHKITKRGQNVTFRCDPISEHNRLYWYRQTLGQGPEFLTYFQNEAQLEKSRLLSDRFSAERPKGSFSTLEIQRTEQGDSAMYLCASSLVPGGAGSGANVLTFGAGSRLTVL.

This clone was detected only a few times. V is TRBV5-1 and J is TRBJ2-2, with 12 bases fitting TRBD2. V trimming: 7 bases; J trimming: 3 bases; junction bases outside the gene matches: 4. CDR1 and CDR2 from the germline V gene are SGHRS and YFSETQ. The CDR3 extends over 15 amino acids. CDR3 bases: TGCGCCAGCTCACTAGCGGGAGGAGACACCGGGGAGCTGTTTTTT. Encoded protein: CASSLAGGDTGELFF.

The rearrangement uses TRBV7-9 and TRBJ1-3; possible D gene TRBD1, 5 bases. Germline V gene lookup returns CDR1 SEHNR and CDR2 FQNEAQ (reference sequence). Trimming removed 7 bases at V and 2 bases at J, with 21 bases between. This CDR3 comprises 17 residues. The CDR3 loop is CASTRGSREATGNTIYF. CDR3 DNA sequence: TGTGCCAGCACCCGAGGTAGCAGGGAGGCTACTGGAAACACCATATATTTT.

CDR3 sequence (DNA): TGTGCCAGCAGCCCTCAGGGCGCTCTGTACACAGATACGCAGTATTTT. It translates to CASSPQGALYTDTQYF. The chain combines TRBV5-5 with TRBJ2-3; D is possibly TRBD1 (5 bases). The CDR3 has 16 amino acids. Germline CDR1 reads SGHKS; CDR2 reads YYEKEE (reference sequence). Trimming left V 4 bases short and J 2 bases short, with 17 bases between.